The rows below give T cell receptor beta chains drawn from one sample of a study of long-term antiretroviral therapy in people with HIV. Sequencing was performed with immunoSEQ multiplex PCR; in TCRdb, only in-frame clones are kept and a portion is missing. The table has 24,000 or so clones, 85% to 90% seen once; the top ten hold roughly 4%. This specimen consisted of unsorted PBMCs, obtained 1.9 years after starting antiretroviral therapy. These receptors all stem from a woman aged 25 to 39 with HIV. Both conserved end residues are part of each CDR3.

v_gene: TRBV30; j_gene: TRBJ1-2; CDR3aa: CAWSVGGGLYGYTF
v_gene: TRBV5-1; j_gene: TRBJ1-1; CDR3aa: CAARTDGMNTEAFF
v_gene: TRBV2; j_gene: TRBJ2-5; CDR3aa: CASSDSGTSGGTGQYF
v_gene: TRBV6-5; j_gene: TRBJ1-3; CDR3aa: CASTTSSGNTIYF
v_gene: TRBV14; j_gene: TRBJ2-5; CDR3aa: CASSQVGLETQYF
v_gene: TRBV27; j_gene: TRBJ2-2; CDR3aa: CASSLWAGADTGELFF
v_gene: TRBV28; j_gene: TRBJ2-7; CDR3aa: CATFGPSYEQYF
v_gene: TRBV5-8; j_gene: TRBJ2-3; CDR3aa: CASSWKLAGGRYTQYF
v_gene: TRBV18; j_gene: TRBJ2-5; CDR3aa: CASSPPTSGGSQETQYF
v_gene: TRBV6-1; j_gene: TRBJ2-7; CDR3aa: CASSEGGWEQYF
v_gene: TRBV5-1; j_gene: TRBJ2-1; CDR3aa: CASSLVNPPEQFF
v_gene: TRBV6-1; j_gene: TRBJ1-6; CDR3aa: CASSEAKPGGNSPLHF
v_gene: TRBV29-1; j_gene: TRBJ2-3; CDR3aa: CSVYIFSGTSSIDTQYF
v_gene: TRBV30; j_gene: TRBJ1-1; CDR3aa: CASLRLNTEAFF
v_gene: TRBV11-1; j_gene: TRBJ2-3; CDR3aa: CASSSQGADTQYF
v_gene: TRBV6-5; j_gene: TRBJ1-5; CDR3aa: CASSPLLDAQPQHF
v_gene: TRBV2; j_gene: TRBJ2-2; CDR3aa: CASSVLANTGELFF
v_gene: TRBV7-3; j_gene: TRBJ2-1; CDR3aa: CASSSASGGINEQFF
v_gene: TRBV6-6; j_gene: TRBJ1-6; CDR3aa: CASSFPGQDNSPLHF
v_gene: TRBV6-5; j_gene: TRBJ1-2; CDR3aa: CAVSPGPNRYNGYTF
v_gene: TRBV6-1; j_gene: TRBJ1-1; CDR3aa: CASLDRMNTEAFF
v_gene: TRBV19; j_gene: TRBJ2-1; CDR3aa: CASSRTSGGLGSYNEQFF
v_gene: TRBV28; j_gene: TRBJ1-5; CDR3aa: CASSVEGIQPQHF
v_gene: TRBV7-9; j_gene: TRBJ1-6; CDR3aa: CASSRASGSPLHF
v_gene: TRBV6-1; j_gene: TRBJ1-1; CDR3aa: CASRSQGTGEAFF
v_gene: TRBV9; j_gene: TRBJ1-3; CDR3aa: CASSVAWGSGNTIYF
v_gene: TRBV10-3; j_gene: TRBJ1-2; CDR3aa: CAISDGQGIYGYTF
v_gene: TRBV6-5; j_gene: TRBJ1-3; CDR3aa: CASSYSKHTSGNTIYF